This entry describes one TCR beta chain. Its antigen is still unknown. This sample was included in a study of radiotherapy plus CTLA-4 blockade in lung cancer. TCRdb's table, derived via immunoSEQ multiplex PCR, lists solely in-frame clones and lacks some. The sample lists around 100,000 clones, 65% to 80% occurring once. The germline V and J ends were trimmed by 2 bases and 8 bases, with 12 bases remaining between them. CDR3 size: 13 residues. Germline lookup yields CDR1 MDHEN and CDR2 SYDVKM. Findings of the study overall: TCR clones originating in tumors grew in number in blood after radiotherapy plus ipilimumab.

The sample consisted of peripheral blood, taken from a patient treated with radiotherapy plus ipilimumab. The TCR comes from a human donor with non-small cell lung cancer who had a partial response to radiotherapy plus ipilimumab. Some clones in this sample may be carry-over from other donors' samples. V is TRBV28 and J is TRBJ1-1; D is unresolved. CDR3 in DNA: TGTGCCAGCAGTTTACCCGGAACTACCGAAGCTTTCTTT. Residues: CASSLPGTTEAFF. The complete variable domain, with remaining parts taken from reference TRBV28 and TRBJ1-1, reads DVKVTQSSRYLVKRTGEKVFLECVQDMDHENMFWYRQDPGLGLRLIYFSYDVKMKEKGDIPEGYSVSREKKERFSLILESASTNQTSMYLCASSLPGTTEAFFGQGTRLTVV.